What follows are 25 T cell receptor beta chains derived from one specimen sequenced in a study of cytomegalovirus exposure and HLA in healthy donors. Sequencing used immunoSEQ multiplex PCR; TCRdb keeps in-frame clones, though not all of them. The sample records some 310,000 clones, 88% being singletons. The source material was PBMCs. These receptors were taken from a man in his thirties or forties in good health and CMV-seronegative.

The V call is TRBV29-1, the J call TRBJ1-2; D gene ambiguous. V was pared by 4 bases and J by 0 bases, with 9 bases between. This CDR3 is built from 13 residues. CDR1 is SQVTM, CDR2 ANQGSEA, per germline. CDR3 residues: CSVAQAPNYGYTF. Written as DNA, the CDR3 is TGCAGCGTTGCTCAGGCCCCTAACTATGGCTACACCTTC.

The chain carries TRBV18 and TRBJ1-1, with D possibly TRBD1 on 5 matching bases. Germline CDR1 is KGHSH and CDR2 is LQKENI. The length of the CDR3 is 12 residues. V was shortened by 3 bases and J by 7 bases, with 9 bases between the two germline ends. The CDR3 region is CASSPDSIEAFF. Here the CDR3 DNA reads TGTGCCAGCTCACCTGACAGTATTGAAGCTTTCTTT.

This clone came up once. The chain carries TRBV11-2 and TRBJ1-2; TRBD1 is a possible D gene (6 bases). The CDR3 runs 15 residues. The V gene's germline CDR1 is SGHAT and CDR2 FQNNGV. Between the trimmed V and J ends, which lost 0 bases and 6 bases, there was a span of 14 bases. The CDR3 protein is CASSLEGSGQNGYTF. Here the CDR3 DNA reads TGTGCCAGCAGCTTAGAAGGGTCAGGACAGAATGGCTACACCTTC.

The V and J genes are TRBV2 and TRBJ2-5; maybe TRBD1 (5 bases). V was trimmed by 7 bases and J by 1 base, leaving 16 bases between them. Germline lookup yields CDR1 SNHLY and CDR2 FYNNEI. The CDR3 contains 15 residues. Here the CDR3 DNA reads TGTGCCAGCAAGACAGTCAGGGCAACCCAAGAGACCCAGTACTTC. As protein: CASKTVRATQETQYF.

V is TRBV27 and J is TRBJ1-5; D might be TRBD1 (5 bases). Germline V gene lookup returns CDR1 MNHEY and CDR2 SMNVEV (reference sequence). Trimming removed 6 bases from V and 9 bases from J, with 18 bases in between. CDR3 length: 14 residues. The CDR3 DNA sequence: TGTGCCAGCAGCCTGTTGGGGGGTTCGTGGCCCCAGCATTTT. Amino acids: CASSLLGGSWPQHF.

The V gene is TRBV9, the J gene TRBJ2-1, with 12 bases identical to TRBD2. Unmatched junction bases numbered 9, after V lost 3 bases and J lost 8 bases. Germline CDR1 is SGDLS and CDR2 is YYNGEE. This CDR3 comprises 16 residues. Here the CDR3 reads CASSAQLAGGPDEQFF. Written as DNA, the CDR3 is TGTGCCAGCAGCGCCCAGCTAGCGGGGGGGCCGGATGAGCAGTTCTTC.

The chain recombines TRBV7-8 with TRBJ2-5, with D tentatively TRBD1 (5 bases). The V end was cut by 1 base, the J end by 2 bases, with 8 bases between. Per germline, CDR1 SGHVS and CDR2 FQNEAQ. The CDR3 covers 14 residues. The CDR3, as DNA: TGTGCCAGCAGCTTAGGGGGCCGGCAAGAGACCCAGTACTTC. It codes for CASSLGGRQETQYF.

This clone is a singleton in its sample. This rearrangement joins TRBV12-5 to TRBJ1-3; D gene ambiguous. V lost 0 bases and J 0 bases, leaving 6 bases between the germline ends. This CDR3 spans 15 amino acids. CDR1 and CDR2 from the germline V gene are LGHNT and FRNRAP. In nucleotides, the CDR3 is TGTGCTAGTGGTTTGGTACAGAGCTCTGGAAACACCATATATTTT. Translating gives CASGLVQSSGNTIYF.

This chain uses TRBV18 with TRBJ1-4; D gene unclear. This CDR3 spans 12 amino acids. Germline V lookup: CDR1 KGHSH, CDR2 LQKENI. V was trimmed by 2 bases and J by 8 bases, leaving 6 bases between them. In DNA form, the CDR3 reads TGTGCCAGCTCACCAGAGAGGGAAAAACTGTTTTTT. This sequence encodes CASSPEREKLFF.

This chain connects TRBV29-1 to TRBJ2-3; possible D gene TRBD2, 7 bases. V lost 5 bases and J 5 bases, leaving 23 bases between the germline ends. Germline-derived CDR1 and CDR2 are SQVTM and ANQGSEA. The CDR3 loop spans 16 amino acids. The CDR3 sequence: CSVLRWGGPWEDTQYF. DNA for the CDR3: TGCAGCGTTCTTAGGTGGGGGGGGCCTTGGGAAGATACGCAGTATTTT.

The chain uses TRBV6-1 and TRBJ2-5; tentatively, D is TRBD1 (6 bases). The CDR3 sequence is 13 residues long. V was cut by 2 bases and J by 4 bases, with 8 bases left in between. Germline V gives CDR1 MNHNS, CDR2 SASEGT. The DNA for the CDR3 is TGTGCCAGCAGTGAAATACAGGGAGAGACCCAGTACTTC. This encodes CASSEIQGETQYF.

The genes are TRBV29-1 and TRBJ1-2, with a tentative D call TRBD1 (6 bases). The CDR3 spans 18 residues. Trimming took 3 bases from V and 1 from J, leaving 24 bases between them. Germline V gene lookup returns CDR1 SQVTM and CDR2 ANQGSEA. CDR3 DNA: TGCAGCGTTGAGGGAGGTAGGGGGGGTCGTGACCGTAACTATGGCTACACCTTC. It is translated as CSVEGGRGGRDRNYGYTF.

The genes are TRBV13 and TRBJ1-1; D is undetermined. V gave up 0 bases and J gave up 11 bases, with 10 bases separating them. This CDR3 comprises 12 residues. Germline CDR1 and CDR2: PRHDT and FYEKMQ (reference sequence). The CDR3, as DNA: TGTGCCAGCAGCTTAGGTATCCCCGGGGCTTTCTTT. Translation: CASSLGIPGAFF. Complete variable domain (other parts from reference TRBV13 and TRBJ1-1): AAGVIQSPRHLIKEKRETATLKCYPIPRHDTVYWYQQGPGQDPQFLISFYEKMQSDKGSIPDRFSAQQFSDYHSELNMSSLELGDSALYFCASSLGIPGAFFGQGTRLTVV.

This clone was recorded a few times. The chain uses TRBV2 and TRBJ1-2, with TRBD1 as a possible D gene (6 bases). The CDR3 is 14 amino acids. Germline V lookup: CDR1 SNHLY, CDR2 FYNNEI. V gave up 9 bases and J gave up 2 bases, with 16 bases separating them. CDR3 residues: CASTLQGPNYGYTF. The CDR3, as DNA: TGTGCCAGTACATTACAGGGTCCGAACTATGGCTACACCTTC.

The chain carries TRBV21-1 and TRBJ2-7; the table names TRBD1, a call not compared with the DNA. TRBV21-1 is classified as a pseudogene. The CDR3 consists of 18 residues. Written as DNA, the CDR3 is TGTGCCAGCAGATGTAAAAGTTCGGACAGGGGGGGTTTGTACGAGCAGTACTTC. Its protein product is CASRCKSSDRGGLYEQYF.

This clone was picked up one time. The chain uses TRBV5-4 and TRBJ2-3, with 7 nucleotides matching TRBD2. Germline lookup yields CDR1 SGHNT and CDR2 YYREEE (reference sequence). The junction had 3 bases not matched to a gene; V was cut back by 2 bases and J by 0 bases. The CDR3 consists of 15 residues. Written as DNA, the CDR3 is TGTGCCAGCAGCTTCCCTAGCGGAAGCACAGATACGCAGTATTTT. Protein sequence: CASSFPSGSTDTQYF.

This clone has only one observation. DNA of the CDR3: TGTGCCAGCAGCTTAGATCGGCTAGCGGGGGGGCTGATAGAGACCCAGTACTTC. It yields the protein CASSLDRLAGGLIETQYF. The V call is TRBV13, the J call TRBJ2-5; 12 bases map to TRBD2. This CDR3 spans 18 amino acids. Germline CDR1 and CDR2: PRHDT and FYEKMQ (reference sequence). J gave up 4 bases and V 1 base, and 10 bases lay outside the gene matches.

J is TRBJ1-3 and V is TRBV7-2; D is unclear. V lost 6 bases, J lost 4 bases, and 10 bases lay in between. Germline CDR1 reads SGHTA; CDR2 reads FQGNSA. This CDR3 has 13 amino acids. In DNA form, the CDR3 reads TGTGCCAGCAGTTTCGCGGGGGGAAACACCATATATTTT. This encodes CASSFAGGNTIYF.

This chain uses TRBV7-2 with TRBJ2-3, with a tentative D call TRBD1 (5 bases). V gave up 4 bases and J gave up 1 base, with 15 bases separating them. Per germline, CDR1 SGHTA and CDR2 FQGNSA. The CDR3 consists of 16 residues. CDR3 region: CASSSQVPPGTDTQYF. The CDR3 nucleotides are TGTGCCAGCAGCTCACAGGTTCCCCCTGGCACAGATACGCAGTATTTT.

This clone was observed a handful of times. The J gene is TRBJ1-2, the V gene TRBV30; possible D gene TRBD1, 6 bases. Germline CDR1 and CDR2: GTSNPN and SVGIG (reference sequence). The V end was cut by 0 bases, the J end by 5 bases, with 13 bases between. The CDR3 is 14 residues long. The CDR3 DNA is TGTGCCTGGAGTGTAGGGGGGGCGCCATATGGCTACACCTTC. This translates into CAWSVGGAPYGYTF.

This chain links TRBV10-2 with TRBJ1-1; 8 bases are shared with TRBD1. The CDR3 runs 13 residues. Germline lookup yields CDR1 WSHSY and CDR2 SAAADI. Losses at the gene ends were 6 bases for V and 5 bases for J; bases not matched to a gene: 5. As DNA, the CDR3 is TGCGCCAGCAGGACCGGACAGGGAACTGAAGCTTTCTTT. Translating it yields CASRTGQGTEAFF.

The chain uses TRBV9 and TRBJ1-3; no definite D call. Trimming took 5 bases from V and 0 from J, leaving 9 bases between them. The CDR3 runs to 14 residues. Germline CDR1 is SGDLS and CDR2 is YYNGEE. The CDR3 nucleotides read TGTGCCAGCAGTGCCACAGCCTCTGGAAACACCATATATTTT. This encodes CASSATASGNTIYF.

V gene TRBV5-1 combines with J gene TRBJ2-3, with 8 bases identical to TRBD2. CDR1 SGHRS and CDR2 YFSETQ come from the germline V gene. The CDR3 totals 14 residues. The trim removed 7 bases at V and 0 bases at J, leaving 4 bases unmatched. As DNA, the CDR3 is TGCGCCAGCCGGGGGGGGCCTAGCACAGATACGCAGTATTTT. Its protein product is CASRGGPSTDTQYF.

V usage is TRBV5-8 and J usage is TRBJ1-1; 7 bases fit TRBD1. Germline assignment: CDR1 SGHTS and CDR2 YDEGEE. The junction had 9 bases not matched to a gene; V was cut back by 0 bases and J by 1 base. There are 17 residues in the CDR3. CDR3 residues: CASSLVLMTGRNTEAFF. CDR3 DNA sequence: TGTGCCAGCAGCTTGGTTCTCATGACAGGGCGGAACACTGAAGCTTTCTTT.

The chain carries TRBV4-3 and TRBJ1-1, with 7 nucleotides matching TRBD1. Per the germline V gene, CDR1 is LGHNA and CDR2 is YSLEER. The junction had 3 bases not matched to a gene; V was cut back by 4 bases and J by 1 base. CDR3 size: 14 residues. The CDR3 reads CASSLGTANTEAFF. The CDR3 DNA sequence: TGCGCCAGCAGCCTCGGGACAGCGAACACTGAAGCTTTCTTT.